These 16 T cell receptor beta chains were all obtained from the same sample, sequenced in a study of blood T cell repertoires in COVID-19 (dated by TCRdb to 2018 to 2020). The library was prepared using the immunoSEQ multiplex PCR assay. Here the immuneACCESS table is served through TCRdb, limited to in-frame sequences with V and J called. Missing clones are a known gap in these copies; in checked studies unresolved V genes cover under half, and the rest lacks a known reason. For this sample there are some 160,000 clones; about 80% appear just once. The ten largest make up 3.4% of the sample. Sequencing input: PBMCs or T cells enriched from blood (not recorded which). These receptors came from a woman in her sixties or seventies who had recovered from COVID-19.

The chain joins TRBV7-3 to TRBJ1-1, with 7 bases aligning to TRBD1. The V gene's germline CDR1 is SGHTA and CDR2 FQGTGA. The CDR3 is made up of 13 amino acids. V dropped 4 bases and J dropped 5; count of bases not matched to a gene: 4. CDR3 residues: CASSWTGGTEAFF. The CDR3 nucleotides read TGTGCCAGCAGCTGGACAGGAGGGACTGAAGCTTTCTTT.

The chain recombines TRBV19 with TRBJ1-3, with a possible D match to TRBD1 (5 bases). Germline V gene sequence: CDR1 LNHDA, CDR2 SQIVND (reference sequence). The CDR3 has 16 residues. V gave up 4 bases and J gave up 1 base, with 14 bases separating them. CDR3 DNA: TGTGCCAGTAGTAAAGGGGTTACATTGTCTGGAAACACCATATATTTT. It is translated as CASSKGVTLSGNTIYF.

This clone was recorded a few times. The chain uses TRBV24-1 and TRBJ1-5; D ambiguous. Trimming stripped 2 bases from V and 3 bases from J, with 13 bases between. The CDR3 is made up of 16 amino acids. Germline V gene sequence: CDR1 KGHDR, CDR2 SFDVKD. CDR3 bases: TGTGCCACCAGTGATTCCCCCAGTGGTATCAATCAGCCCCAGCATTTT. Translated, it gives CATSDSPSGINQPQHF.

V usage is TRBV6-1 and J usage is TRBJ2-3; 11 bases map to TRBD2. After removal of 4 bases from V and 4 bases from J, the junction contained 1 base not matched to a gene. The V gene's germline CDR1 is MNHNS and CDR2 SASEGT. The CDR3 has 14 residues. CDR3 protein: CASSVAGGPDTQYF. CDR3 DNA sequence: TGTGCCAGCAGTGTAGCGGGGGGGCCAGATACGCAGTATTTT.

This rearrangement joins TRBV4-1 to TRBJ2-3, with a tentative D call TRBD1 (6 bases). Germline assignment: CDR1 MGHRA and CDR2 YSYEKL. Deletions cut 3 bases from V and 6 bases from J, with 16 bases between. The CDR3 runs to 15 residues. This CDR3 is CASSHGSERGDTQYF. The CDR3 DNA reads as TGCGCCAGCAGCCATGGGTCCGAAAGGGGGGATACGCAGTATTTT.

V gene TRBV29-1 combines with J gene TRBJ1-2; TRBD1 matches 10 bases. V shed 4 bases, J shed 8 bases, and the junction held 13 bases outside the gene matches. This CDR3 region has 15 residues. CDR1 and CDR2 (germline): SQVTM, ANQGSEA. The CDR3: CSVAGRPGTGDGYTF. In DNA, the CDR3 is TGCAGCGTTGCCGGCCGTCCCGGGACAGGGGACGGCTACACCTTC. Full variable domain (rest looked up from reference TRBV29-1 and TRBJ1-2): SAVISQKPSRDICQRGTSLTIQCQVDSQVTMMFWYRQQPGQSLTLIATANQGSEATYESGFVIDKFPISRPNLTFSTLTVSNMSPEDSSIYLCSVAGRPGTGDGYTFGSGTRLTVV.

The chain combines TRBV6-5 with TRBJ1-6, with D maybe TRBD1 (6 bases). Germline loops: CDR1 MNHEY, CDR2 SVGAGI. V lost 6 bases and J 7 bases, leaving 13 bases between the germline ends. The CDR3 contains 14 residues. This chain's CDR3 is CASRFLQGNSPLHF. The DNA for the CDR3 is TGTGCCAGCAGATTTTTACAGGGCAATTCACCCCTCCACTTT.

This sequence joins TRBV7-2 and TRBJ2-3, with 12 nucleotides matching TRBD2. Per germline, CDR1 SGHTA and CDR2 FQGNSA. The CDR3 consists of 16 residues. The V segment lost 5 bases and the J segment 4 bases; nucleotides outside the gene matches: 7. DNA of the CDR3: TGTGCCAGCAGCCTCGCTAGCGGGGGGGCCCCAGATACGCAGTATTTT. Translated: CASSLASGGAPDTQYF.

The gene calls are TRBV5-4 and TRBJ1-4; 9 bases are a match to TRBD1. J lost 8 bases, V lost 2 bases, and 7 bases had no gene match. The CDR3 is 15 amino acids. Germline CDR1 is SGHNT and CDR2 is YYREEE (reference sequence). The CDR3 DNA reads TGTGCCAGCAGCTTAGGGGGACAGGGTGGGGAAAAACTGTTTTTT. It is translated as CASSLGGQGGEKLFF. The variable domain in full, completed from reference TRBV5-4 and TRBJ1-4, reads ETGVTQSPTHLIKTRGQQVTLRCSSQSGHNTVSWYQQALGQGPQFIFQYYREEENGRGNFPPRFSGLQFPNYSSELNVNALELDDSALYLCASSLGGQGGEKLFFGSGTQLSVL.

There are a few counts of this clone. This rearrangement joins TRBV18 to TRBJ2-3, with 15 bases aligning to TRBD2. Germline V gene lookup returns CDR1 KGHSH and CDR2 LQKENI. This CDR3 is built from 16 residues. The junction had 4 bases not matched to a gene; V was cut back by 6 bases and J by 3 bases. The CDR3 DNA follows: TGTGCCAGCTCTTGGACTAGCGGGGGGGCGACAGATACGCAGTATTTT. Protein sequence: CASSWTSGGATDTQYF. Supplemented by reference TRBV18 and TRBJ2-3, the full variable domain reads NAGVMQNPRHLVRRRGQEARLRCSPMKGHSHVYWYRQLPEEGLKFMVYLQKENIIDESGMPKERFSAEFPKEGPSILRIQQVVRGDSAAYFCASSWTSGGATDTQYFGPGTRLTVL.

This chain links TRBV2 with TRBJ2-3, with no clear D. The length of the CDR3 is 14 residues. Germline loops: CDR1 SNHLY, CDR2 FYNNEI. The ends were cut back, 0 bases at V and 0 bases at J, with 4 bases in the middle. CDR3 DNA sequence: TGTGCCAGCAGTGAAGCCTTTAGCACAGATACGCAGTATTTT. This encodes CASSEAFSTDTQYF.

This clone appeared many times. V gene TRBV28 combines with J gene TRBJ1-1; TRBD1 matches at 7 bases. V dropped 6 bases and J dropped 5; count of bases not matched to a gene: 6. Germline V gene data show CDR1 as MDHEN and CDR2 as SYDVKM. The length of the CDR3 is 13 residues. DNA for the CDR3: TGTGCCAGCAGCCGTGACAGGGTGACTGAAGCTTTCTTT. Translation: CASSRDRVTEAFF. The full variable domain, completed using reference TRBV28 and TRBJ1-1, is DVKVTQSSRYLVKRTGEKVFLECVQDMDHENMFWYRQDPGLGLRLIYFSYDVKMKEKGDIPEGYSVSREKKERFSLILESASTNQTSMYLCASSRDRVTEAFFGQGTRLTVV.

The chain carries TRBV12-3 or TRBV12-4 and TRBJ1-2; 12 bases agree with TRBD1. The CDR3 runs 13 residues. Losses at the gene ends were 7 bases for V and 7 bases for J; bases not matched to a gene: 4. CDR3 DNA sequence: TGTGCCAGCAAAGGGACAGGGGGCCGTGGCTACACCTTC. It translates to CASKGTGGRGYTF.

The genes are TRBV10-3 and TRBJ1-2, with a weak D call TRBD1 (6 bases). V dropped 1 base and J dropped 2 bases, with 8 bases sitting between them. The CDR3 length is 14 residues. The germline CDR1 and CDR2 sequences are ENHRY and SYGVKD. This CDR3 reads CAISEWTANYGYTF. The CDR3 DNA sequence: TGTGCCATCAGTGAGTGGACAGCGAACTATGGCTACACCTTC.

This clone has a single count. This chain uses TRBV6-5 with TRBJ1-5; 7 nucleotides match TRBD1. Per germline, CDR1 MNHEY and CDR2 SVGAGI. The CDR3 runs to 14 residues. The V segment lost 6 bases and the J segment 5 bases; nucleotides outside the gene matches: 7. The CDR3 DNA sequence: TGTGCCAGCAGCGTCCAGGGGGGCGATCAGCCCCAGCATTTT. Residues: CASSVQGGDQPQHF.

The J gene is TRBJ2-7, the V gene TRBV3-1 (or the pseudogene TRBV3-2), with a possible D match to TRBD2 (5 bases). Trimming pared 4 bases from V and 6 bases from J, leaving 13 bases between. Germline V lookup: CDR1 LGHDT, CDR2 YNNKEL (reference sequence). This CDR3 has 13 residues. The CDR3 DNA reads as TGTGCCAGCAGCCCACCCGAGGGAGCCGAGCAGTACTTC. Protein sequence: CASSPPEGAEQYF.